The TCR beta chain described here comes from a study of T cells in localized non-small cell lung cancer. Worth noting for this clone: Its antigen remains unidentified.

Adjacent lung, free of atypia, was sampled at least 2 cm from the tumor margin. Study-wide results and limits: Heterogeneity stays possible, as sequencing covered only one tumor region. Exceeding tumor, uninvolved adjacent lung had the highest T cell clonality. Paired adjacent lung recovered a median roughly 50 of the top 100 tumor clones.

The assay was immunoSEQ multiplex PCR, and TCRdb's table has in-frame clones only and misses some. The sample has about 1,700 clones; about 25% are singletons. CDR1 and CDR2 from the germline V gene are SGHDN and FVKESK. The CDR3 runs to 15 residues. Trimming cost V 1 base and J 8 bases; bases outside gene matches: 8. The specimen comprised normal lung tissue next to the tumor, sampled before any cancer treatment. This sequence joins TRBV14 and TRBJ1-2; 9 nucleotides match TRBD1. The clonotype was recovered from a female donor older than 55 with stage I lung adenocarcinoma. For the CDR3, the DNA is TGTGCCAGCAGCCAAGGACAGGGGGTCCGCCGGGGCTACACCTTC. This encodes CASSQGQGVRRGYTF.